These 32 T cell receptor beta chains were all obtained from the same sample, sequenced in a study of cytomegalovirus exposure and HLA in healthy donors. Sequencing was performed with immunoSEQ multiplex PCR; in TCRdb, only in-frame clones are kept and a portion is missing. The sample records under 140,000 clones, 88% being singletons. The sequencing input was PBMCs. The receptor source for this set is a woman younger than 45 in good health and CMV-seropositive.

The chain employs TRBV15 and TRBJ1-2; a weak D match, TRBD1 (5 bases). The CDR3 runs 16 residues. Germline V gene lookup returns CDR1 LNHNV and CDR2 YYDKDF (reference sequence). V was cut by 4 bases and J by 3 bases, with 18 bases left in between. CDR3 residues: CATSNRWGLGDYGYTF. CDR3 nucleotides: TGTGCCACCAGCAACAGATGGGGACTCGGGGACTATGGCTACACCTTC.

The genes are TRBV4-1 and TRBJ1-6; D unresolved. Trimming removed 1 base at V and 3 bases at J, with 4 bases between. CDR1 is MGHRA and CDR2 is YSYEKL in the germline V gene. The CDR3 runs to 14 residues. The CDR3 DNA is TGCGCCAGCAGCCAAGTTCACTATAATTCACCCCTCCACTTT. It specifies CASSQVHYNSPLHF.

V is TRBV5-4 and J is TRBJ1-1, with 9 positions matching TRBD1. From germline, CDR1 is SGHNT and CDR2 YYREEE (reference sequence). The V segment lost 7 bases and the J segment 10 bases; nucleotides outside the gene matches: 8. This CDR3 contains 12 residues. The chain's CDR3 is CASSSQGQGAFF. The CDR3 region has the DNA TGTGCCAGCTCATCCCAGGGACAGGGAGCTTTCTTT.

Only one count was recorded for this clone. Compared with germline, one end of the junction differs, possibly owing to a read error. The same CDR3 also results from other DNA sequences found in this sample. The chain has TRBV30 and TRBJ2-7; TRBD1 aligns across 8 bases. CDR1 is GTSNPN, CDR2 SVGIG, per germline (reference sequence). The length of the CDR3 is 14 residues. The CDR3 loop is CAWREGQASYEQYF. The CDR3, as DNA: TGTGCCTGGAGGGAGGGACAGGCTTCCTACGAGCAATACTTC.

This clone has a single count. This rearrangement joins TRBV9 to TRBJ1-2, with D uncertain. The germline V gene encodes CDR1 SGDLS and CDR2 YYNGEE. V was trimmed by 2 bases and J by 1 base, leaving 6 bases between them. The CDR3 totals 13 residues. The CDR3 region has the DNA TGTGCCAGCAGCGTTGAGGTTAACTATGGCTACACCTTC. Residues: CASSVEVNYGYTF.

The J gene is TRBJ2-7, the V gene TRBV6-5; possible D gene TRBD1, 6 bases. CDR1 is MNHEY and CDR2 is SVGAGI in the germline V gene. V was trimmed by 4 bases and J by 5 bases, leaving 15 bases between them. There are 14 residues in the CDR3. CDR3 in amino acids: CASSFGTGFNEQYF. The CDR3, as DNA: TGTGCCAGCAGTTTTGGAACAGGGTTCAACGAGCAGTACTTC.

This clone was detected only a few times. CDR3 DNA: TGTGCCAGCAGCCAAGTCCGGGATGAGCAGTTCTTC. Its protein is CASSQVRDEQFF. The chain uses TRBV4-2 and TRBJ2-1; no clear D. The CDR3 has 12 residues. Trimming shortened V by 1 base and J by 8 bases, and 6 bases separated the two germline ends. Germline assignment: CDR1 LGHNA and CDR2 YNFKEQ.

J is TRBJ2-2 and V is TRBV4-1; a weak D match, TRBD1 (5 bases). Trimming took 9 bases from V and 8 from J, leaving 25 bases between them. The CDR3 has 16 residues. In germline, CDR1 is MGHRA, CDR2 YSYEKL. CDR3 coding DNA: TGCGCCAGGACAGTTCCACTTGTGCCCTTTGGGGGGGAGCTGTTTTTT. Its translation is CARTVPLVPFGGELFF.

The chain has TRBV6-6 and TRBJ2-7; TRBD1 matches 8 bases. V lost 6 bases, J lost 12 bases, and 7 bases stayed unmatched. This CDR3 is 11 amino acids long. CDR1 and CDR2 from the germline V gene are MNHNY and SVGAGI (reference sequence). CDR3 sequence: CASSYDRGLYF. In DNA, the CDR3 is TGTGCCAGCAGCTACGACAGGGGACTGTACTTC.

V usage is TRBV7-3 and J usage is TRBJ2-3, with D possibly TRBD2 on 5 matching bases. V was cut by 2 bases and J by 2 bases, with 11 bases left in between. Germline CDR1 SGHTA, CDR2 FQGTGA. CDR3 size: 15 residues. DNA for the CDR3: TGTGCCAGCAGCTTATCCGGACTCCTCACAGATACGCAGTATTTT. As protein: CASSLSGLLTDTQYF.

The chain couples TRBV2 to TRBJ2-1, with D perhaps TRBD1 (5 bases). CDR1 and CDR2 from the germline V gene are SNHLY and FYNNEI. This CDR3 is 13 amino acids long. V lost 4 bases and J lost 5, with 9 bases in between. CDR3 sequence reads: CASSGPGHNEQFF. CDR3 bases: TGTGCCAGCAGTGGGCCAGGGCACAATGAGCAGTTCTTC.

The genes are TRBV5-5 and TRBJ1-6; 9 bases are shared with TRBD1. The V segment lost 0 bases and the J segment 7 bases; nucleotides outside the gene matches: 2. This CDR3 is built from 15 residues. CDR1 SGHKS and CDR2 YYEKEE come from the germline V gene (reference sequence). DNA of the CDR3: TGTGCCAGCAGCTTGGGGACAGGGGAAAATTCACCCCTCCACTTT. Protein product: CASSLGTGENSPLHF.

This clone was counted only a few times. The chain couples TRBV4-2 to TRBJ2-1; 10 bases are a match to TRBD1. Germline values: CDR1 LGHNA, CDR2 YNFKEQ. This CDR3 is built from 14 residues. V shed 6 bases, J shed 9 bases, and the junction held 8 bases outside the gene matches. Here the CDR3 reads CASSRTGGRGEQFF. As DNA, the CDR3 is TGTGCCAGCAGTAGGACAGGGGGAAGGGGTGAGCAGTTCTTC.

The genes are TRBV4-3 and TRBJ1-3, with 9 bases identical to TRBD1. Trimming at V came to 0 bases and at J to 0 bases, leaving 3 bases not matched to a gene. Germline CDR1 and CDR2: LGHNA and YSLEER. The CDR3 is 17 residues long. CDR3 nucleotide sequence: TGCGCCAGCAGCCAAGAGGGGACAGGGCGCTCTGGAAACACCATATATTTT. Protein: CASSQEGTGRSGNTIYF.

The chain recombines TRBV19 with TRBJ1-2, with TRBD1 matching over 7 bases. Germline V gene data show CDR1 as LNHDA and CDR2 as SQIVND (reference sequence). The V segment lost 6 bases and the J segment 4 bases; nucleotides outside the gene matches: 8. The CDR3 length is 14 residues. The CDR3 region is CASRSRGSLYGYTF. The CDR3 region has the DNA TGTGCCAGTAGATCCAGGGGGTCCCTCTATGGCTACACCTTC.

This rearrangement joins TRBV9 to TRBJ2-7; D perhaps matches TRBD1 (6 bases). The CDR3 is made up of 15 amino acids. V was pared by 2 bases and J by 2 bases, with 14 bases between. Germline values: CDR1 SGDLS, CDR2 YYNGEE. Here the CDR3 DNA reads TGTGCCAGCAGCGTTAAGCCCCAGGGGACCTACGAGCAGTACTTC. This encodes CASSVKPQGTYEQYF.

The chain carries TRBV6-1 and TRBJ1-3; the match to TRBD1 covers 10 bases. The CDR3 runs to 15 residues. Per germline, CDR1 MNHNS and CDR2 SASEGT. The J segment lost 4 bases and the V segment lost 4 bases, leaving 4 bases of the junction unmatched. DNA for the CDR3: TGTGCCAGCAGTGTTGGACAGGGGGAAGGAAACACCATATATTTT. The encoded protein is CASSVGQGEGNTIYF.

The genes are TRBV7-9 and TRBJ2-3; 10 nucleotides match TRBD2. This CDR3 has 15 amino acids. After removal of 6 bases from V and 3 bases from J, the junction contained 6 bases not matched to a gene. Germline assignment: CDR1 SEHNR and CDR2 FQNEAQ (reference sequence). The CDR3 spells CASRPSGRETDTQYF. The CDR3 DNA is TGTGCCAGCAGACCTAGCGGGAGAGAGACAGATACGCAGTATTTT.

The CDR3 protein is CATSRAQAGGNEQYF. CDR3 DNA sequence: TGTGCCACCAGCAGAGCTCAGGCAGGAGGAAACGAGCAGTACTTC. This rearrangement joins TRBV15 to TRBJ2-7, with D possibly TRBD2 on 5 matching bases. Per the germline V gene, CDR1 is LNHNV and CDR2 is YYDKDF (reference sequence). CDR3 length: 15 residues. V was trimmed by 1 base and J by 5 bases, leaving 15 bases between them.

The chain employs TRBV29-1 and TRBJ1-2; D is uncertain. The V gene's germline CDR1 is SQVTM and CDR2 ANQGSEA. V was cut by 6 bases and J by 9 bases, with 11 bases left in between. CDR3 length equals 10 residues. CDR3 DNA: TGCAGCGTGGACTCGGGGAGCTACACCTTC. As protein: CSVDSGSYTF.

The chain has TRBV28 and TRBJ2-1; D gene unclear. The CDR3 length is 13 residues. V was clipped by 5 bases and J by 5 bases, with 10 bases between them. Germline V lookup: CDR1 MDHEN, CDR2 SYDVKM. In nucleotides, the CDR3 is TGTGCCAGCAGTCTTGTGTTTGACAATGAGCAGTTCTTC. This codes for CASSLVFDNEQFF.

A few counts support this clone. This chain joins TRBV19 and TRBJ2-6; 8 nucleotides agree with TRBD1. CDR3 size: 16 residues. In germline, CDR1 is LNHDA, CDR2 SQIVND (reference sequence). V was pared by 6 bases and J by 1 base, with 5 bases of the junction left unmatched. The CDR3 sequence: CASSPGQASGANVLTF. CDR3 nucleotides: TGTGCCAGTAGCCCGGGACAGGCGTCTGGGGCCAACGTCCTGACTTTC.

This chain joins TRBV9 and TRBJ2-7, with 9 bases identical to TRBD1. CDR1 and CDR2 from the germline V gene are SGDLS and YYNGEE. There are 17 residues in the CDR3. J gave up 9 bases and V 0 bases, and 16 bases lay outside the gene matches. The CDR3 region is CASSVGSVRTGGLRQYF. For the CDR3, the DNA is TGTGCCAGCAGCGTAGGTAGTGTGAGAACAGGGGGCCTCCGGCAGTACTTC. The complete variable domain, with remaining parts taken from reference TRBV9 and TRBJ2-7, reads DSGVTQTPKHLITATGQRVTLRCSPRSGDLSVYWYQQSLDQGLQFLIQYYNGEERAKGNILERFSAQQFPDLHSELNLSSLELGDSALYFCASSVGSVRTGGLRQYFGPGTRLTVT.

The rearrangement uses TRBV2 and TRBJ2-1; the D gene is possibly TRBD2 (6 bases). The CDR3 contains 15 residues. CDR1 and CDR2 from the germline V gene are SNHLY and FYNNEI. V lost 7 bases and J 3 bases, leaving 16 bases between the germline ends. The CDR3 reads CASMVRLALYNEQFF. For the CDR3, the DNA is TGTGCCAGCATGGTTCGGCTAGCGCTCTACAATGAGCAGTTCTTC.

This chain uses TRBV2 with TRBJ2-1; D is ambiguous. This CDR3 has 14 residues. CDR1 and CDR2 from the germline V gene are SNHLY and FYNNEI. Trimming shortened V by 7 bases and J by 7 bases, and 17 bases separated the two germline ends. CDR3 sequence (DNA): TGTGCCAGCATGAGGTCCCCCGAGAGGAATGAGCAGTTCTTC. This codes for CASMRSPERNEQFF.

The chain recombines TRBV19 with TRBJ1-2; D is possibly TRBD1 (6 bases). The V end lost 4 bases, the J end lost 8 bases, and 14 bases lay between the germline ends. This CDR3 comprises 13 residues. The germline CDR1 and CDR2 sequences are LNHDA and SQIVND (reference sequence). The CDR3 DNA follows: TGTGCCAGTAGTAGGACAGTACAAGGCGGCTACACCTTC. Amino acids: CASSRTVQGGYTF.

The rearrangement links TRBV5-6 to TRBJ1-2, with 9 nucleotides matching TRBD1. Germline V CDR1 and CDR2: SGHDT, YYEEEE. The V segment lost 6 bases and the J segment 6 bases; nucleotides outside the gene matches: 6. The CDR3 contains 13 residues. CDR3 in amino acids: CASNRGRRDGYTF. The CDR3 nucleotides read TGTGCCAGCAACAGGGGGCGACGGGATGGCTACACCTTC.

The J gene is TRBJ2-7, the V gene TRBV7-9; TRBD1 aligns across 9 bases. The CDR3 spans 14 residues. Unmatched junction bases numbered 7, after V lost 4 bases and J lost 6 bases. In germline, CDR1 is SEHNR, CDR2 FQNEAQ (reference sequence). The CDR3: CASSSGTGLIEQYF. CDR3 DNA: TGTGCCAGCAGCTCGGGGACAGGGTTAATCGAGCAGTACTTC.

The gene calls are TRBV2 and TRBJ2-3; no firm D call. Germline assignment: CDR1 SNHLY and CDR2 FYNNEI. The CDR3 runs 17 residues. Trimming removed 4 bases at V and 0 bases at J, with 17 bases between. The CDR3 DNA reads TGTGCCAGCAGTGGAGGCTCCTTCCCCCCTAGCACAGATACGCAGTATTTT. It specifies CASSGGSFPPSTDTQYF.

The chain carries TRBV30 and TRBJ1-5; possibly TRBD1 for D (5 bases). The CDR3 is 13 amino acids. V gave up 1 base and J gave up 5 bases, with 9 bases separating them. Germline-derived CDR1 and CDR2 are GTSNPN and SVGIG (reference sequence). CDR3 amino acids: CAWSAGIDQPQHF. The CDR3 bases are TGTGCCTGGAGTGCAGGGATAGATCAGCCCCAGCATTTT.

This chain joins TRBV5-1 and TRBJ2-5; D might be TRBD2 (5 bases). The V end was cut by 0 bases, the J end by 1 base, with 7 bases between. This CDR3 has 14 amino acids. Looked up from germline, CDR1 is SGHRS and CDR2 is YFSETQ. The CDR3 nucleotides read TGCGCCAGCAGCTTGGAGCGGATCCAAGAGACCCAGTACTTC. This sequence encodes CASSLERIQETQYF.

The chain uses TRBV30 and TRBJ2-7; weak D call: TRBD2 (7 bases). The V gene lost 8 bases and the J gene lost 2 bases, with 13 bases spanning the gap. Germline values: CDR1 GTSNPN, CDR2 SVGIG (reference sequence). This CDR3 comprises 12 residues. CDR3 bases: TGTGCCGGCAGGGGAGGGACCTACGAGCAGTACTTC. It is translated as CAGRGGTYEQYF. Supplemented by reference TRBV30 and TRBJ2-7, the full variable domain reads SQTIHQWPATLVQPVGSPLSLECTVEGTSNPNLYWYRQAAGRGLQLLFYSVGIGQISSEVPQNLSASRPQDRQFILSSKKLLLSDSGFYLCAGRGGTYEQYFGPGTRLTVT.